The rows below give T cell receptor beta chains drawn from one sample of a study of T-cell reconstitution after alpha-beta-depleted transplantation in children. MiXCR, run by TCRdb on the PCR reads, gives a single entry per CDR3 protein. The sample has 90,000 to 95,000 distinct CDR3 sequences; 9% to 15% are singletons. Specimen: PBMCs from the stem cell graft donor, collected from the stem cell graft. These receptors were obtained from a human donor who donated a stem cell graft to a child with inherited bone marrow failure. Each CDR3 is given with its conserved first and last residue. Fields, in order: clone size, V gene, CDR3 length, J gene, D gene, CDR3 DNA, CDR3 protein. The D gene is left open where the match is weak. Only part of the rows carry a size: once, few, many, or a class if the clone is expanded.

clone size: NA; V gene: TRBV11-2; CDR3 length: 15; J gene: TRBJ2-3; D gene: NA; CDR3 DNA: TGTGCCAGCAGCTTAGGGCTCTCGGCGGGAGATACGCAGTATTTT; CDR3 protein: CASSLGLSAGDTQYF
clone size: NA; V gene: TRBV7-8; CDR3 length: 16; J gene: TRBJ1-1; D gene: NA; CDR3 DNA: TGTGCCAGCAGCTTAGCCTGGATCGGGAAGAACACTGAAGCTTTCTTT; CDR3 protein: CASSLAWIGKNTEAFF
clone size: many; V gene: TRBV5-1; CDR3 length: 15; J gene: TRBJ2-5; D gene: TRBD1; CDR3 DNA: TGCGCCAGCAGCTCCCCCTCGACAGGGTTGGAGACCCAGTACTTC; CDR3 protein: CASSSPSTGLETQYF
clone size: many; V gene: TRBV24-1; CDR3 length: 14; J gene: TRBJ2-7; D gene: NA; CDR3 DNA: TGTGCCACCAGTGAGGGCAGGACAACCTACGAGCAGTACTTC; CDR3 protein: CATSEGRTTYEQYF
clone size: NA; V gene: TRBV7-9; CDR3 length: 13; J gene: TRBJ2-2; D gene: NA; CDR3 DNA: TGTGCCAGCGAGTTATCGAACACCGGGGAGCTGTTTTTT; CDR3 protein: CASELSNTGELFF
clone size: many; V gene: TRBV7-2; CDR3 length: 16; J gene: TRBJ2-3; D gene: NA; CDR3 DNA: TGTGCCAGCAGCTTAGATTTTGGGCAGGTTCGAGGTACGCAGTATTTT; CDR3 protein: CASSLDFGQVRGTQYF
clone size: many; V gene: TRBV20-1; CDR3 length: 14; J gene: TRBJ1-1; D gene: NA; CDR3 DNA: TGCAGTGCTTTTATTGGACAGCTGAACACTGAAGCTTTCTTT; CDR3 protein: CSAFIGQLNTEAFF
clone size: many; V gene: TRBV20-1; CDR3 length: 15; J gene: TRBJ1-5; D gene: TRBD1; CDR3 DNA: TGCAGTGCCAATGACAGGGGCTCCCAAAAACAGCCCCAGCATTTT; CDR3 protein: CSANDRGSQKQPQHF
clone size: many; V gene: TRBV20-1; CDR3 length: 15; J gene: TRBJ1-1; D gene: NA; CDR3 DNA: TGCAGTGCTAGAGATAGGAGAGGGTTCGAGACTGAAGCTTTCTTT; CDR3 protein: CSARDRRGFETEAFF
clone size: many; V gene: TRBV2; CDR3 length: 15; J gene: TRBJ1-1; D gene: TRBD1; CDR3 DNA: TGTGCCAGCAGTGGGCAGCACAGGGGTGACACTGAAGCTTTCTTT; CDR3 protein: CASSGQHRGDTEAFF
clone size: many; V gene: TRBV6-6; CDR3 length: 12; J gene: TRBJ2-7; D gene: NA; CDR3 DNA: TGTGCCTCCCGGGCAGGACTCTACGAGCAGTACTTC; CDR3 protein: CASRAGLYEQYF
clone size: many; V gene: TRBV5-1; CDR3 length: 17; J gene: TRBJ1-2; D gene: TRBD1; CDR3 DNA: TGCGCCAGCAGCGGACCCTTGACAGGGCAGAAGGCCTATGGCTACACCTTC; CDR3 protein: CASSGPLTGQKAYGYTF
clone size: NA; V gene: TRBV7-2; CDR3 length: 16; J gene: TRBJ2-1; D gene: NA; CDR3 DNA: TGTGCCAGCAGCCTAGCCCCGGGCCTATCCTACAATGAGCAGTTCTTC; CDR3 protein: CASSLAPGLSYNEQFF
clone size: NA; V gene: TRBV3-1; CDR3 length: 18; J gene: TRBJ1-1; D gene: NA; CDR3 DNA: TGTGCCAGCAGCCAACTTCCGAACAGGAAGGGCTTCGCTGGTGAAGCTTTCTTT; CDR3 protein: CASSQLPNRKGFAGEAFF
clone size: many; V gene: TRBV19; CDR3 length: 17; J gene: TRBJ1-6; D gene: TRBD1; CDR3 DNA: TGTGCCAGTAGTATCCGTTTCGGACAGGGCGGGACCCCACCCCTCCACTTT; CDR3 protein: CASSIRFGQGGTPPLHF
clone size: many; V gene: TRBV9; CDR3 length: 14; J gene: TRBJ2-2; D gene: NA; CDR3 DNA: TGTGCCAGCAGCGTGACGGCTCTTACCGGGGAGCTGTTTTTT; CDR3 protein: CASSVTALTGELFF
clone size: many; V gene: TRBV12-3/TRBV12-4; CDR3 length: 13; J gene: TRBJ1-1; D gene: NA; CDR3 DNA: TGTGCCAGCAGCACCGGGCCCCCCACGAGGGCTTTCTTT; CDR3 protein: CASSTGPPTRAFF
clone size: many; V gene: TRBV7-3; CDR3 length: 18; J gene: TRBJ2-1; D gene: TRBD1; CDR3 DNA: TGTGCCAGCAGCTTAAAGGGTCCGGGACAGGGTGCCTACAATGAGCAGTTCTTC; CDR3 protein: CASSLKGPGQGAYNEQFF
clone size: few; V gene: TRBV6-2/TRBV6-3; CDR3 length: 13; J gene: TRBJ2-5; D gene: TRBD2; CDR3 DNA: TGTGCCAGCAGCCGGGACTATGGGGAGACCCAGTACTTC; CDR3 protein: CASSRDYGETQYF
clone size: many; V gene: TRBV10-3; CDR3 length: 11; J gene: TRBJ2-1; D gene: NA; CDR3 DNA: TGTGCCATCGGGGGGCTGGGAGAGCAGTTCTTC; CDR3 protein: CAIGGLGEQFF
clone size: many; V gene: TRBV7-8; CDR3 length: 19; J gene: TRBJ2-1; D gene: TRBD2; CDR3 DNA: TGTGCCAGCACCCTTGGGGTAGCGGGAGACCGCCTTGGGGTCGATGAGCAGTTCTTC; CDR3 protein: CASTLGVAGDRLGVDEQFF
clone size: few; V gene: TRBV7-6; CDR3 length: 16; J gene: TRBJ2-2; D gene: TRBD1; CDR3 DNA: TGTGCCAGCAGCCGCACAGGGGGCGCAGGCGCCGGGGAGCTGTTTTTT; CDR3 protein: CASSRTGGAGAGELFF
clone size: NA; V gene: TRBV4-3; CDR3 length: 14; J gene: TRBJ1-2; D gene: NA; CDR3 DNA: TGCGCCAGCAGCCAACTGGGTGGGAGCTATGGCTACACCTTC; CDR3 protein: CASSQLGGSYGYTF
clone size: many; V gene: TRBV5-1; CDR3 length: 15; J gene: TRBJ2-1; D gene: TRBD2; CDR3 DNA: TGCGCCAGCAGCTCGGGATTTGGGGGGGGAAATGAGCAGTTCTTC; CDR3 protein: CASSSGFGGGNEQFF
clone size: once; V gene: TRBV2; CDR3 length: 16; J gene: TRBJ1-5; D gene: NA; CDR3 DNA: TGTGCCAGCAGTGATACATCCTCCCTAAGCAATCAGCCCCAGCATTTT; CDR3 protein: CASSDTSSLSNQPQHF
clone size: NA; V gene: TRBV2; CDR3 length: 17; J gene: TRBJ2-7; D gene: NA; CDR3 DNA: TGTACCTTCTGCCAAAGGCCCCGGGACACCGGTTCCTACGAGCAGTACTTC; CDR3 protein: CTFCQRPRDTGSYEQYF
clone size: NA; V gene: TRBV7-7; CDR3 length: 13; J gene: TRBJ1-5; D gene: NA; CDR3 DNA: TGTGCCAGCAGCTTAGCGCCCGATACGCCCCAGCATTTT; CDR3 protein: CASSLAPDTPQHF
clone size: many; V gene: TRBV11-2; CDR3 length: 13; J gene: TRBJ2-4; D gene: TRBD2; CDR3 DNA: TGTGCCAGCACCACTGGCGGGGGGGGACTTCAGTACTTC; CDR3 protein: CASTTGGGGLQYF
clone size: many; V gene: TRBV5-1; CDR3 length: 15; J gene: TRBJ1-5; D gene: NA; CDR3 DNA: TGCGCCAGCAGCTTGGCCGGAGGGGCCCACCAGCCCCAGCATTTT; CDR3 protein: CASSLAGGAHQPQHF
clone size: NA; V gene: TRBV11-1; CDR3 length: 18; J gene: TRBJ2-5; D gene: TRBD1; CDR3 DNA: TGTGCCAGCAGCTTTGGGACAGGGAGTAGCGGCAGCCTAGAGACCCAGTACTTC; CDR3 protein: CASSFGTGSSGSLETQYF
clone size: many; V gene: TRBV20-1; CDR3 length: 16; J gene: TRBJ2-1; D gene: TRBD2; CDR3 DNA: TGCAGTGCTAGGTTCCCCGGACTAGCGACGTACAATGAGCAGTTCTTC; CDR3 protein: CSARFPGLATYNEQFF
clone size: many; V gene: TRBV5-1; CDR3 length: 15; J gene: TRBJ2-1; D gene: TRBD1; CDR3 DNA: TGCGCCAGCAGCTGGGGACAGGGGAACTACAATGAGCAGTTCTTC; CDR3 protein: CASSWGQGNYNEQFF
clone size: many; V gene: TRBV24-1; CDR3 length: 17; J gene: TRBJ2-2; D gene: TRBD1; CDR3 DNA: TGTGCCACCAGTGATACTCCGGGACAGGGAATCACCGGGGAGCTGTTTTTT; CDR3 protein: CATSDTPGQGITGELFF
clone size: many; V gene: TRBV7-2; CDR3 length: 16; J gene: TRBJ1-3; D gene: NA; CDR3 DNA: TGTGCCAGCAGCATCCACGGAATAAACTCTGGAAACACCATATATTTT; CDR3 protein: CASSIHGINSGNTIYF
clone size: many; V gene: TRBV7-9; CDR3 length: 17; J gene: TRBJ2-1; D gene: NA; CDR3 DNA: TGTGCCAGCAGCTTAGAAGTAGCGTCCACCGGGGGCAATGAGCAGTTCTTC; CDR3 protein: CASSLEVASTGGNEQFF
clone size: many; V gene: TRBV7-8; CDR3 length: 15; J gene: TRBJ1-1; D gene: NA; CDR3 DNA: TGTGCCAGCAGCTTCCGGACAGTCCCGAACACTGAAGCTTTCTTT; CDR3 protein: CASSFRTVPNTEAFF
clone size: many; V gene: TRBV2; CDR3 length: 13; J gene: TRBJ1-2; D gene: TRBD1; CDR3 DNA: TGTGCCAGCAGGGGGGACAGTAACTATGGCTACACCTTC; CDR3 protein: CASRGDSNYGYTF
clone size: NA; V gene: TRBV4-3; CDR3 length: 15; J gene: TRBJ2-2; D gene: TRBD2; CDR3 DNA: TGCGCCAGCAGCCCGGGACTAGCGGGTACCGGGGAGCTGTTTTTT; CDR3 protein: CASSPGLAGTGELFF
clone size: many; V gene: TRBV20-1; CDR3 length: 12; J gene: TRBJ2-7; D gene: NA; CDR3 DNA: TGCAGTGCTAGCGGGGCAGGGGTCGAGCAGTACTTC; CDR3 protein: CSASGAGVEQYF
clone size: many; V gene: TRBV28; CDR3 length: 13; J gene: TRBJ1-4; D gene: NA; CDR3 DNA: TGTGCCAGCAGTTTTGGACGGGAGGAAAAACTGTTTTTT; CDR3 protein: CASSFGREEKLFF
clone size: many; V gene: TRBV20-1; CDR3 length: 13; J gene: TRBJ1-1; D gene: NA; CDR3 DNA: TGCAGTGCTGGACCGGGACGGAACACTGAAGCTTTCTTT; CDR3 protein: CSAGPGRNTEAFF
clone size: many; V gene: TRBV20-1; CDR3 length: 13; J gene: TRBJ1-5; D gene: TRBD1; CDR3 DNA: TGCAGTGCTCGGACAGGGCGCAATCAGCCCCAGCATTTT; CDR3 protein: CSARTGRNQPQHF
clone size: NA; V gene: TRBV28; CDR3 length: 14; J gene: TRBJ2-3; D gene: NA; CDR3 DNA: TGTGCCAGCAGTTCCCCTGACATGCCAGATACGCAGTATTTT; CDR3 protein: CASSSPDMPDTQYF
clone size: few; V gene: TRBV19; CDR3 length: 14; J gene: TRBJ2-3; D gene: NA; CDR3 DNA: TGTGCCAGTAGTGCTCCAGGACACTTAGATACGCAGTATTTT; CDR3 protein: CASSAPGHLDTQYF
clone size: NA; V gene: TRBV7-8; CDR3 length: 14; J gene: TRBJ2-7; D gene: NA; CDR3 DNA: TGTGCCAGCAGCTCGGTCAGGGGGGCCTACGAGCAGTACTTC; CDR3 protein: CASSSVRGAYEQYF
clone size: many; V gene: TRBV29-1; CDR3 length: 14; J gene: TRBJ2-3; D gene: TRBD2; CDR3 DNA: TGCAGCGTTGACGGGACTAGCGTCGAAGATACGCAGTATTTT; CDR3 protein: CSVDGTSVEDTQYF
clone size: many; V gene: TRBV7-9; CDR3 length: 15; J gene: TRBJ2-3; D gene: NA; CDR3 DNA: TGTGCCAGCAGCTCATTACTTGAGTCCACAGATACGCAGTATTTT; CDR3 protein: CASSSLLESTDTQYF
clone size: few; V gene: TRBV7-3; CDR3 length: 15; J gene: TRBJ2-2; D gene: TRBD1; CDR3 DNA: TGTGCCAGCAGCACACAGGGGGCAGGAACCGGGGAGCTGTTTTTT; CDR3 protein: CASSTQGAGTGELFF
clone size: many; V gene: TRBV24-1; CDR3 length: 18; J gene: TRBJ2-6; D gene: TRBD1; CDR3 DNA: TGTGCCACCAGTGATTCACGACAGGGATCCCCTGGGGCCAACGTCCTGACTTTC; CDR3 protein: CATSDSRQGSPGANVLTF
clone size: NA; V gene: TRBV5-1; CDR3 length: 15; J gene: TRBJ2-7; D gene: TRBD2; CDR3 DNA: TGCGCCAGCAGCATACTAGCGGGGCCGGGATACGAGCAGTACTTC; CDR3 protein: CASSILAGPGYEQYF
clone size: many; V gene: TRBV2; CDR3 length: 15; J gene: TRBJ2-1; D gene: TRBD2; CDR3 DNA: TGTGCCAGCGACCGACTAGCGGGGGGATACAATGAGCAGTTCTTC; CDR3 protein: CASDRLAGGYNEQFF
clone size: many; V gene: TRBV5-1; CDR3 length: 16; J gene: TRBJ2-1; D gene: NA; CDR3 DNA: TGCGCCAGCAGCTTGTTTTTGAGAGCACTTGGCAGTGAGCAGTTCTTC; CDR3 protein: CASSLFLRALGSEQFF